The T cell receptor (beta chain) described here comes from a study of identical twins' blood T cells. As concerns this clonotype: The antigen is unknown.

Study-wide results and limits: Each donor's most abundant TCRbeta clonotypes shared more CDR3 sequences with her twin than unrelated donors.

Three pairs of healthy female monozygous twins were the donors. Reared together, all three twin pairs probably met the same infectious agents and vaccines. V lost 5 bases and J lost 8, with 9 bases in between. The CDR3 totals 11 residues. Each CDR3 protein is one row after TCRdb ran MiXCR on the 5' RACE reads. The sample carries hundreds of thousands of distinct CDR3 sequences, 28% recorded once. The sequenced material came from PBMCs. This chain connects TRBV12-3 or TRBV12-4 to TRBJ1-2, with unresolved D. The TCR sequence derives from a woman aged 18-49 years in good health. CDR3 loop: CASSPLWGYTF. The CDR3 DNA reads TGTGCCAGCAGTCCCTTGTGGGGCTACACCTTC.